The present T cell receptor (beta chain) was sequenced within a study of T cell responses to AZD1222 COVID-19 vaccine. This clone was counted once. What it recognizes is unknown. Using immunoSEQ multiplex PCR, the repertoire was profiled, and TCRdb retains in-frame clones only, with some absent. The top ten clones hold 2.5% to 3.5% of a sample with roughly 140,000 clones, approximately 90% of them seen once. Study outcomes and limitations: In all cases, repertoires were sampled only after the peak T cell response. There were vaccine-associated CD4 TCRs across spike, dominant at 160-218 and 743-854.

The specimen comprised peripheral blood, sampled 28 days after the second AZD1222 dose. The clonotype was recovered from an adult who received the AZD1222 COVID-19 vaccine.

The CDR3: CASSYYPDRGNEQFF. CDR3 DNA sequence: TGTGCCAGCAGCTACTACCCGGACAGGGGAAATGAGCAGTTCTTC. The chain uses TRBV6-4 and TRBJ2-1; 9 bases fit TRBD1. The CDR3 runs to 15 residues. Looked up from germline, CDR1 is MRHNA and CDR2 is SNTAGT. The V and J ends lost 6 bases and 7 bases, in that order; junction bases with no gene match: 10.